This TCR beta chain was retrieved from a study of shared clonotypes between healthy human individuals (dated by TCRdb to 2020 to 2021). For context, the study as a whole: The cohort comprised a couple of women and three men aged 18 to 49 years. For each donor, CD4 naive and CD4 memory were each run on three plates, CD8 naive on two plates, and CD8 memory on one plate. To estimate repertoire size and how much clonotype sharing occurs between individuals, the study deeply sequenced the blood TCR repertoires of about 5 healthy adults. Libraries were prepared and TCR repertoires were sequenced by different laboratories using diverse techniques, in order to increase sequencing depth and limit assay-specific biases. Each donor's leukapheresis produced roughly between roughly 0.9 and 8.9 billion PBMCs.

This clone was counted only a few times. It lacks a known antigen. No much larger clone is present one base from it, and per-base qualities are unavailable. Healthy HIV-negative adults with no recently reported acute infections or vaccinations were included as donors. All donors were Caucasian adults living in Nashville, Tennessee, USA. CD4+ T cells were enriched by magnetic negative selection, after which naive cells were positively selected on CD45RA and the negative fraction was taken as the memory subset. After blood collection by leukapheresis, PBMCs were isolated using Ficoll-Histopaque density gradient centrifugation and then cryopreserved in the vapor phase of liquid nitrogen. Purity and quantity of every magnetically sorted T cell population were checked by analytical flow cytometry. Each sorted fraction had its genomic DNA isolated and then quantified by UV absorbance on a Nanodrop 2000c.

TCR CDR3 regions were amplified from genomic DNA by multiplex PCR using the deep immunoSEQ assay. Extracted genomic DNA from each cell subset was distributed evenly across all wells of several immunoSEQ 96-well plates, and each plate was treated as a replicate. For sorted subsets, around 200 ng genomic DNA, equal to tens of thousands of T cell genomes, was loaded into each replicate PCR. The purified libraries were quantified using a Qubit 3.0 fluorometer, sized with a Bioanalyzer 2100, and then quantified again using the KAPA Library Quantification kit. Every immunoSEQ 96-well plate was sequenced on a separate single-read 150-cycle Illumina NextSeq 550 flow cell. Turning to the authors' computational methods: Because the immunoSEQ output held only junctional sequences and lacked quality scores, the filtering could not match the filtering applied to full-length reads. To assign V/J genes and CDR3, sequences were annotated against IMGT germline references using PyIR, a Python wrapper for IgBLAST v1.9. Reads were removed for weak V/J assignments (E-value above 1e-6), missing CDR3, stop codons, out-of-frame junctions, or ambiguous translated residues. A V3J clonotype was defined by an identical inferred V gene, J gene, and CDR3 amino acid sequence. The percentage overlap between two repertoires was calculated by dividing the number of shared unique clonotypes by the size of the smaller repertoire. Richness of each repertoire was evaluated using RTK rarefaction, the Chao1 estimator, and Recon v2.1 estimates of unobserved clonotypes. OLGA was used to compute generation probabilities for all TCRbeta clonotypes that the gDNA method yielded from a few donors. This immuneACCESS table, as held by TCRdb, lists in-frame sequences with V and J called but not all clones. Of the missing ones, under half trace to an unresolved V gene in checked studies; the others have no known cause. V and J calls and clone size come straight from that table; D and trimming were deduced from the DNA. The sample table contains hundreds of thousands of clones; only one count was recorded for 73% of them. 1.5% to 2% of the sample comes from the top ten.

For CDR1 and CDR2, the germline V gene (reference sequence) lists SEHNR and FQNEAQ. The junction shows trimming of 1 base on V and 7 bases on J, plus 11 bases between the germline ends. There are 14 amino acids in the CDR3, from cysteine to phenylalanine inclusive. The read is trimmed to its CDR3 DNA, 42 bases read in frame from base 1. Paper-wide results and their limitations: Rarefaction of sorted-subset datasets indicated incomplete sequencing despite the large sequencing depth. Only blood was sampled, and tissue TCR repertoires likely differ from those in blood. Pairwise subsampling indicated that sequencing depth was expected to affect the degree of clonotype sharing among donors. Sharing across four donors was observed for approximately 5% of naive CD4, less than 4% of naive CD8, 2.3% of memory CD4, and roughly 0.4% of memory CD8 clonotypes. Compared with non-shared clonotypes, clonotypes shared by all four sorted-subset donors had higher generation probabilities. Larger estimated clonotype richness was generally found for naive subsets than for memory subsets. The genetic and exposure-history diversity represented was limited by the small number of donors.

This clonotype was sampled from a woman between 25 and 40 years old in good health. Sequencing was performed on memory CD4+ T cells sorted from blood. In light of the paper, this sample's cell subset or site label describes: CD45RA-negative fraction. The rearranged segments are TRBV7-9 and TRBJ2-1; the D segment cannot be called with confidence. The DNA reads TGTGCCAGCAGCTTAGTAGGGTATGGGAATGAGCAGTTCTTC. Protein translation: CASSLVGYGNEQFF.